This TCR beta chain stems from a study of shared clonotypes between healthy human individuals (dated by TCRdb to 2020 to 2021). About the study as a whole: A couple of women and a few men aged 18 to 49 years were included in the cohort. For each donor, three plates each were used for CD4 naive and CD4 memory, two plates were used for CD8 naive, and one plate was used for CD8 memory. The study deeply sequenced blood TCR repertoires of about 5 healthy adults to estimate repertoire size and the extent of clonotype sharing between individuals. Libraries were prepared and TCR repertoires were sequenced by different laboratories using diverse techniques, in order to increase sequencing depth and limit assay-specific biases. Per donor, leukapheresis produced somewhere between about 0.85 and 10 billion PBMCs.

For the CD8 naive samples, CD45RO-negative cells were positively selected for CCR7, yielding a CD45RA+CCR7+ population from which TemRA cells were excluded. Donors were healthy HIV-negative adults with no recently reported acute infections or vaccinations. Only Caucasian adults living in Nashville, Tennessee, USA were represented among the donors. Blood was collected by leukapheresis, and PBMCs were isolated by Ficoll-Histopaque density gradient centrifugation and then cryopreserved in liquid nitrogen vapor phase. Analytical flow cytometry was used to check the purity and quantity of every magnetically sorted T cell population. Genomic DNA was isolated from each sorted fraction and quantified by UV absorbance on a Nanodrop 2000c. TCR CDR3 regions were amplified from genomic DNA by multiplex PCR using the deep immunoSEQ assay. For each cell subset, the extracted genomic DNA was distributed evenly across all wells of several immunoSEQ 96-well plates, and each plate served as one replicate. For sorted subsets, each replicate PCR was loaded with around 200 ng genomic DNA, equivalent to 30,000 to 35,000 T cell genomes. Purified libraries were quantified with a Qubit 3.0 fluorometer, sized on a Bioanalyzer 2100, and re-quantified with the KAPA Library Quantification kit. A separate single-read 150-cycle Illumina NextSeq 550 flow cell was used to sequence each immunoSEQ 96-well plate. Under the source paper's analysis protocol: Because the immunoSEQ output included only junctional sequences and no quality scores, the filtering could not be the same as the filtering used for full-length reads. Sequences were annotated with PyIR, a Python wrapper for IgBLAST v1.9, using IMGT germline references to assign V/J genes and CDR3. Reads with weak V/J assignments (E-value above 1e-6), missing CDR3, stop codons, out-of-frame junctions, or ambiguous translated residues were removed. V3J clonotypes were defined as sequences sharing the same inferred V gene, J gene, and CDR3 amino acid sequence. Percentage overlap between repertoires was calculated by dividing the number of shared unique clonotypes by the size of the smaller repertoire. RTK rarefaction, the Chao1 estimator, and Recon v2.1 estimates of unobserved clonotypes were used to assess repertoire richness. OLGA was used to compute generation probabilities for all TCRbeta clonotypes that the gDNA method yielded from four donors. TCRdb re-hosts the immuneACCESS table, in-frame sequences only. Its copies lack some clones; in the studies checked, an unresolved V gene accounts for under half of them, and the cause for the rest is not known. Clonal size and the V and J genes are those of that table, whereas D and trimming came from the DNA. The sample table lists millions of clones, about 95% of them with a count of one. The ten largest clones add up to about 1.1% of the sample.

Note on this clone: This receptor's antigen is unknown. Nothing much larger sits one base from this clone, and base qualities are not available.

Trimming removed 4 bases from V and 5 bases from J, leaving 15 bases between the germline ends. According to the germline V gene (reference sequence), CDR1 reads SGHNT and CDR2 reads YYREEE. The CDR3 sequence holds 14 residues, the cysteine and phenylalanine included. Only the CDR3 DNA is retained, 42 bases long and in frame from the first base. Findings and caveats that apply to the study as a whole: Sampling was restricted to blood, and TCR repertoires in tissue are likely to differ from TCR repertoires in blood. The genetic and exposure-history diversity represented was limited by the small number of donors. Rarefaction of sorted-subset datasets indicated incomplete sequencing despite the large sequencing depth. Estimated clonotype richness was generally larger for naive than for memory subsets. Pairwise subsampling led to the expectation that sequencing depth would affect the degree of clonotype sharing among donors. Higher generation probabilities were observed for clonotypes shared by all four sorted-subset donors than for non-shared clonotypes. About 4.5% of naive CD4, 3% to 4% of naive CD8, roughly 2.4% of memory CD4, and 0.4% of memory CD8 clonotypes were shared across several donors.

Sequencing was done on a sample of naive CD8+ T cells sorted from blood. Taken with the paper, the label for cell subset or site translates to: CD45RA+CCR7+. The rearranged chain carries TRBV5-4 and TRBJ1-1, and perhaps TRBD1 as D gene, on 6 matching bases. This clonotype was sampled from a man younger than 30 in good health. CDR3 reads: CASSLTGSGTEAFF. The DNA reads TGTGCCAGCAGCCTCACAGGGAGCGGGACTGAAGCTTTCTTT.